This T cell receptor beta chain was recorded in a study of blood T cell repertoires in COVID-19. Sequencing used immunoSEQ multiplex PCR; TCRdb keeps in-frame clones, though not all of them. This table has about 180,000 clones, about 91% appearing once. This CDR3 has 13 amino acids. V shed 3 bases and J shed 2 bases, with 6 bases lying between them. This sequence originates from a woman aged 25 to 39 with acute or convalescent COVID-19. Sequenced material: peripheral blood. The genes are TRBV12-3 or TRBV12-4 and TRBJ2-3; the D is unclear. In DNA, the CDR3 is TGTGCCAGCAGTTTCGCTATCACAGATACGCAGTATTTT. Protein product: CASSFAITDTQYF.